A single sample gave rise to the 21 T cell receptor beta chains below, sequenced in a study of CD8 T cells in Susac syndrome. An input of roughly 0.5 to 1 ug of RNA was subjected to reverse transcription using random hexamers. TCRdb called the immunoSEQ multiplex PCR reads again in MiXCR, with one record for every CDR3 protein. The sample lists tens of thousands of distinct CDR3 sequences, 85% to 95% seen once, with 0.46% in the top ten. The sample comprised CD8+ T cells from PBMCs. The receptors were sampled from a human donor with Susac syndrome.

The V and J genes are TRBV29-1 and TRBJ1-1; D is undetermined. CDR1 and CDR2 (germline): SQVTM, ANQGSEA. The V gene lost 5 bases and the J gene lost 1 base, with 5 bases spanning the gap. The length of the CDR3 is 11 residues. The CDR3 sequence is CSVSENTEAFF. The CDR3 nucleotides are TGCAGCGTTTCAGAGAACACTGAAGCTTTCTTT.

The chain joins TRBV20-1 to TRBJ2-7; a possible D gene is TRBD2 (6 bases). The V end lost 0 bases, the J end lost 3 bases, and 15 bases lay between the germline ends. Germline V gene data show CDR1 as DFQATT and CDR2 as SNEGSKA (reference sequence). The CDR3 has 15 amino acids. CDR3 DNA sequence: TGCAGTGCTAGAGATCTTCGGGGGAGGAGCTACGAGCAGTACTTC. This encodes CSARDLRGRSYEQYF.

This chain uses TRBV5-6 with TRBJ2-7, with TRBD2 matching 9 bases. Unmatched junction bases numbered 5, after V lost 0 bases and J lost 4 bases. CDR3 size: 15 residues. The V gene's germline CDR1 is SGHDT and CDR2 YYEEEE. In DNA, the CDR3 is TGTGCCAGCAGCTTGGTCCCAGCGGGAGGATACGAGCAGTACTTC. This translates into CASSLVPAGGYEQYF.

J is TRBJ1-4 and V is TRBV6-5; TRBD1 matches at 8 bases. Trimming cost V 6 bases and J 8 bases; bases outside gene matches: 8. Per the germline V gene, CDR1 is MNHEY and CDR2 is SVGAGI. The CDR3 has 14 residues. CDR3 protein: CASSSLDRAEKLFF. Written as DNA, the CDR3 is TGTGCCAGCAGCTCTTTGGACAGGGCGGAAAAACTGTTTTTT.

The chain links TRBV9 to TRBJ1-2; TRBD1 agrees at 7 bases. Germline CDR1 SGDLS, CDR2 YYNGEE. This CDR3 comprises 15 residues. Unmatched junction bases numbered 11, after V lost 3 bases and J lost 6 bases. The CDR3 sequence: CASSATGPAGDGYTF. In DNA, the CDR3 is TGTGCCAGCAGCGCGACAGGGCCCGCCGGGGATGGCTACACCTTC. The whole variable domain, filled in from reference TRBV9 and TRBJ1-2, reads DSGVTQTPKHLITATGQRVTLRCSPRSGDLSVYWYQQSLDQGLQFLIQYYNGEERAKGNILERFSAQQFPDLHSELNLSSLELGDSALYFCASSATGPAGDGYTFGSGTRLTVV.

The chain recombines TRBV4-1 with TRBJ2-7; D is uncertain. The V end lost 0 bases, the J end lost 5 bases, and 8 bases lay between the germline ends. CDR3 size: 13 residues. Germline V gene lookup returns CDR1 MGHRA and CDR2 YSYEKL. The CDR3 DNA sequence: TGCGCCAGCAGCCAAGATGGAAGGAACGAGCAGTACTTC. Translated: CASSQDGRNEQYF.

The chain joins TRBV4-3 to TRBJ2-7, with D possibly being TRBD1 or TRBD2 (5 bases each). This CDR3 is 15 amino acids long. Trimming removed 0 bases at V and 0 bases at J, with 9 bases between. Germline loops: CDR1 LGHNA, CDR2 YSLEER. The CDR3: CASSQDRDPSYEQYF. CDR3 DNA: TGCGCCAGCAGCCAAGATAGGGACCCCTCCTACGAGCAGTACTTC.

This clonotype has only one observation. The CDR3 region has the DNA TGTGCCAGTAGTTACCTCGCCGTCACCGGGGAGCTGTTTTTT. This gives the protein CASSYLAVTGELFF. The chain links TRBV19 to TRBJ2-2, with D unclear. V lost 5 bases and J 4 bases, leaving 11 bases between the germline ends. Germline values: CDR1 LNHDA, CDR2 SQIVND (reference sequence). The CDR3 has 14 amino acids. Supplemented by reference TRBV19 and TRBJ2-2, the full variable domain reads DGGITQSPKYLFRKEGQNVTLSCEQNLNHDAMYWYRQDPGQGLRLIYYSQIVNDFQKGDIAEGYSVSREKKESFPLTVTSAQKNPTAFYLCASSYLAVTGELFFGEGSRLTVL.

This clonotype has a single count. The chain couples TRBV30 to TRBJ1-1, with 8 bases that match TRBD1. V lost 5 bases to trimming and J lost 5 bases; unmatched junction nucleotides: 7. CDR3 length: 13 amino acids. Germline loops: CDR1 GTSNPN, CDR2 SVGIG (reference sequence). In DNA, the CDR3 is TGTGCCTGGGGACAGGGTTCTAGGACTGAAGCTTTCTTT. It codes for CAWGQGSRTEAFF.

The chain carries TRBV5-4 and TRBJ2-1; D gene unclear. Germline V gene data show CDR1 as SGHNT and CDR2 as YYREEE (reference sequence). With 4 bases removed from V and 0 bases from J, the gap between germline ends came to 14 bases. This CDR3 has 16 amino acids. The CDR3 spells CASSPVFGPSYNEQFF. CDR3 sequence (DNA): TGTGCCAGCAGCCCGGTATTCGGACCCTCCTACAATGAGCAGTTCTTC.

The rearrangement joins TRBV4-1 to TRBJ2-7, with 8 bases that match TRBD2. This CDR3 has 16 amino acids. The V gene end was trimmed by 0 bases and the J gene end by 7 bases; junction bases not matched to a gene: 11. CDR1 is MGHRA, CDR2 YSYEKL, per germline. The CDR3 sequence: CASSQDFSGSTKEQYF. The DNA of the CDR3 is TGCGCCAGCAGCCAAGACTTCAGCGGGAGTACGAAGGAGCAGTACTTC.

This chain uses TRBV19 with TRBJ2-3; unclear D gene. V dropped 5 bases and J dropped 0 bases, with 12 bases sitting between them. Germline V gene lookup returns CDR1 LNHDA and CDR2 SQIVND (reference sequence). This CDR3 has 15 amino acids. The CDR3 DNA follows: TGTGCCAGTAGTTGGAACATGGCTAGCACAGATACGCAGTATTTT. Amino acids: CASSWNMASTDTQYF. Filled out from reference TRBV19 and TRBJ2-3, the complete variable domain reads DGGITQSPKYLFRKEGQNVTLSCEQNLNHDAMYWYRQDPGQGLRLIYYSQIVNDFQKGDIAEGYSVSREKKESFPLTVTSAQKNPTAFYLCASSWNMASTDTQYFGPGTRLTVL.

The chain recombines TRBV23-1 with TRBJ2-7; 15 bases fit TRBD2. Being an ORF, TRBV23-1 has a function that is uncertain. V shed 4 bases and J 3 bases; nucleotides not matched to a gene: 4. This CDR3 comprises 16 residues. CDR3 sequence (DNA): TGCGCCAGCAGTCCCGGACTAGCGGGAGGGTTCTACGAGCAGTACTTC. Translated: CASSPGLAGGFYEQYF.

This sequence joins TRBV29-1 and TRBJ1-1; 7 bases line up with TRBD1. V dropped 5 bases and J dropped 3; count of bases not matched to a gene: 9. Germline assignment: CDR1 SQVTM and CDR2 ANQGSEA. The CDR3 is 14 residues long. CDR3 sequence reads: CSVRFDRADTEAFF. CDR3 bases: TGCAGCGTTCGGTTCGACAGGGCGGACACTGAAGCTTTCTTT.

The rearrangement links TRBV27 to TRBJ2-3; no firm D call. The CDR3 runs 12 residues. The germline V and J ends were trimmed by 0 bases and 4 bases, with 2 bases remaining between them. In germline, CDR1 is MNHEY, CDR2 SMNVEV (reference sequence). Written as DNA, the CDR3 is TGTGCCAGCAGTTTATCGGCAGATACGCAGTATTTT. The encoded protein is CASSLSADTQYF.

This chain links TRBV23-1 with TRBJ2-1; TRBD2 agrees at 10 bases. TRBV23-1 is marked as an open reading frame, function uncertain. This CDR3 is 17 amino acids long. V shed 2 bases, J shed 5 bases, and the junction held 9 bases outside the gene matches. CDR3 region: CASSQPPPLAGDNEQFF. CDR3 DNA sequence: TGCGCCAGCAGTCAACCTCCCCCCCTAGCGGGAGACAATGAGCAGTTCTTC.

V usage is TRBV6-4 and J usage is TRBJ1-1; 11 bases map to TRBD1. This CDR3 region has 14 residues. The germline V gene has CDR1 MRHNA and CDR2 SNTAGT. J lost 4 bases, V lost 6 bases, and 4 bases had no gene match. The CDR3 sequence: CASSPGTGGTEAFF. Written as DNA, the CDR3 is TGTGCCAGCAGCCCCGGGACAGGGGGCACTGAAGCTTTCTTT.

The CDR3 DNA reads as TGTGCCTGGAGTGTAATGACTAACAATGAGCAGTTCTTC. This codes for CAWSVMTNNEQFF. The chain recombines TRBV30 with TRBJ2-1; TRBD2 might be the D (5 bases). Germline CDR1 and CDR2: GTSNPN and SVGIG (reference sequence). This CDR3 comprises 13 residues. V lost 0 bases, J lost 5 bases, and 8 bases lay in between.

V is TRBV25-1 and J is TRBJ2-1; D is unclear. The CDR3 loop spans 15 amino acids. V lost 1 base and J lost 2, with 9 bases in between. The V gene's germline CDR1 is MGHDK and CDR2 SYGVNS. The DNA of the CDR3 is TGTGCCAGCAGTGAATCGTACGGACCCTACAATGAGCAGTTCTTC. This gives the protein CASSESYGPYNEQFF.

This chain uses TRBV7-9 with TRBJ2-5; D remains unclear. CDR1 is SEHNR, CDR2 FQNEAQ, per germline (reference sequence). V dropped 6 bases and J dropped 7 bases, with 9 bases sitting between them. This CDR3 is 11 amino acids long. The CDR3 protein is CASSGVGTQYF. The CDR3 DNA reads TGTGCCAGCAGTGGGGTTGGGACCCAGTACTTC.

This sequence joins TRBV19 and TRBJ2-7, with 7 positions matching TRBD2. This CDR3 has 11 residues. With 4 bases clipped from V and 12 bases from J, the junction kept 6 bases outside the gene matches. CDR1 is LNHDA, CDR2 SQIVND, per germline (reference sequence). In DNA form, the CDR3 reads TGTGCCAGTAGTACGGGACTAAATGCGTACTTC. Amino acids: CASSTGLNAYF. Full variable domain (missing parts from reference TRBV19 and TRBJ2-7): DGGITQSPKYLFRKEGQNVTLSCEQNLNHDAMYWYRQDPGQGLRLIYYSQIVNDFQKGDIAEGYSVSREKKESFPLTVTSAQKNPTAFYLCASSTGLNAYFGPGTRLTVT.